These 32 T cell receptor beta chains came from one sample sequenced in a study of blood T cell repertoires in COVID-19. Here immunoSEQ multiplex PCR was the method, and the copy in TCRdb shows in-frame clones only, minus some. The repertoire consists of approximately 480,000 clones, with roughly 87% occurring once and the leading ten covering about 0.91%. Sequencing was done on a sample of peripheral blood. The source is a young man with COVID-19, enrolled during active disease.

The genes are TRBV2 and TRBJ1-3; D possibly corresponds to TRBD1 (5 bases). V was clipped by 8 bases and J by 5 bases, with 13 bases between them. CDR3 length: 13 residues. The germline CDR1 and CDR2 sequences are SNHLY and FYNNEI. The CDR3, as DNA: TGTGCCAGCGAACCTGACAGTCGAAACACCATATATTTT. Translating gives CASEPDSRNTIYF.

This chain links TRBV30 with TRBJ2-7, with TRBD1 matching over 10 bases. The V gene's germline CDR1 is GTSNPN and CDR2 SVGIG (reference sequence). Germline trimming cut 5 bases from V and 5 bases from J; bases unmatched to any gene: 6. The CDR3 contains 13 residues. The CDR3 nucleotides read TGTGCCTGGCTGGGACAGGGGACCCACGAGCAGTACTTC. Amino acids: CAWLGQGTHEQYF.

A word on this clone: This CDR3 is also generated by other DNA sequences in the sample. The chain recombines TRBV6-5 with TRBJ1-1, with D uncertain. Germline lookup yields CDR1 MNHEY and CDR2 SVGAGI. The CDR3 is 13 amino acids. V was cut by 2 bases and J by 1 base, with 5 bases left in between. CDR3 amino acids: CASSYGRNTEAFF. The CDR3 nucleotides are TGTGCCAGCAGTTACGGGAGGAACACTGAAGCTTTCTTT.

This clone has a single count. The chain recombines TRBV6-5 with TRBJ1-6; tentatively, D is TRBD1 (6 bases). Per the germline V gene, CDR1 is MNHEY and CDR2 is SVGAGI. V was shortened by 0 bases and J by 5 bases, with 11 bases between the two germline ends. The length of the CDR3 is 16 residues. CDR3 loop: CASSYSVGHNNSPLHF. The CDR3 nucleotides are TGTGCCAGCAGTTACTCCGTGGGACACAATAATTCACCCCTCCACTTT.

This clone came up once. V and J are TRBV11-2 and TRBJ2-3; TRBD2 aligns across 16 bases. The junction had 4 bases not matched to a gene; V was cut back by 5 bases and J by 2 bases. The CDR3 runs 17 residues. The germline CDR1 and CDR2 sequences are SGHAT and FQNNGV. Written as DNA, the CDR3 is TGTGCCAGCAGCGTGGGACTAGCGGGGGGGTACACAGATACGCAGTATTTT. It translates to CASSVGLAGGYTDTQYF. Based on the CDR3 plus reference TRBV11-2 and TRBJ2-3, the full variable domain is EAGVAQSPRYKIIEKRQSVAFWCNPISGHATLYWYQQILGQGPKLLIQFQNNGVVDDSQLPKDRFSAERLKGVDSTLKIQPAKLEDSAVYLCASSVGLAGGYTDTQYFGPGTRLTVL.

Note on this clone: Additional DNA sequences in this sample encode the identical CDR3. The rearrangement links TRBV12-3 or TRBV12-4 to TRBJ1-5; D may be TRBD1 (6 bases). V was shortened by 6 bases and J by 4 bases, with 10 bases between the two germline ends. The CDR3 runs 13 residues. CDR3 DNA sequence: TGTGCCAGCAGCCTGACAGGAAATCAGCCCCAGCATTTT. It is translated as CASSLTGNQPQHF.

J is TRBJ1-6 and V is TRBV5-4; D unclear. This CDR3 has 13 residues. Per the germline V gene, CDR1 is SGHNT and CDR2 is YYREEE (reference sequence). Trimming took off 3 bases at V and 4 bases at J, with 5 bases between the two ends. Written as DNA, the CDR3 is TGTGCCAGCAGCTGGGAGTATAATTCACCCCTCCACTTT. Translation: CASSWEYNSPLHF.

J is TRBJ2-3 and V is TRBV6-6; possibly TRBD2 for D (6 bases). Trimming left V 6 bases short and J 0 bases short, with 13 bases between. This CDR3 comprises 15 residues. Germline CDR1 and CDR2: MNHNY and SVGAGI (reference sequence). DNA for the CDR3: TGTGCCAGCAGACGTAGCGGTTCCAGCACAGATACGCAGTATTTT. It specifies CASRRSGSSTDTQYF.

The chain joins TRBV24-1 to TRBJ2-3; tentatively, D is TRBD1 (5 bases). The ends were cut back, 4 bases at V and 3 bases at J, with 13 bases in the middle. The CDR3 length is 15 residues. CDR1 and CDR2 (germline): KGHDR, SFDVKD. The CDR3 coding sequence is TGTGCCACCAGTGAACATACAGACAGTACAGATACGCAGTATTTT. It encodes CATSEHTDSTDTQYF.

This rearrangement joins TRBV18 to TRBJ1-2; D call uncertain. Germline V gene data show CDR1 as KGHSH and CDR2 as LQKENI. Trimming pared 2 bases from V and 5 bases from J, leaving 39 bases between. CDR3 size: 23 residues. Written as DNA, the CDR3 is TGTGCCAGCTCACCAGTAATTTTTGGTACAGCCCTTATGGCTACACCCTATTCATATGGCTACACCTTC. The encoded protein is CASSPVIFGTALMATPYSYGYTF.

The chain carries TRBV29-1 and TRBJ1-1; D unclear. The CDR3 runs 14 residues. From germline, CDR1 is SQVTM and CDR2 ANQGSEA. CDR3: CSVRRSVLNTEAFF. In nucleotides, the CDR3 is TGCAGTGTCAGGAGGTCGGTACTGAACACTGAAGCTTTCTTT.

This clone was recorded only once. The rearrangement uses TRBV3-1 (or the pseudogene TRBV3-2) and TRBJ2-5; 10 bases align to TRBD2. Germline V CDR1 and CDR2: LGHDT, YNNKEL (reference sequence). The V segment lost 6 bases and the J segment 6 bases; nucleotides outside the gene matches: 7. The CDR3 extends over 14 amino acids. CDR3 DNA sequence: TGTGCCAGCAGGCCAGCGGGAGGGCCGAAGACCCAGTACTTC. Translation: CASRPAGGPKTQYF.

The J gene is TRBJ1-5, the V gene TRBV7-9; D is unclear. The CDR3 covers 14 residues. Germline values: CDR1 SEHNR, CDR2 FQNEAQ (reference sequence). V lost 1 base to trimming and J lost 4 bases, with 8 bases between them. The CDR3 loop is CASSLDSFNQPQHF. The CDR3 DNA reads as TGTGCCAGCAGCTTAGACAGCTTTAATCAGCCCCAGCATTTT. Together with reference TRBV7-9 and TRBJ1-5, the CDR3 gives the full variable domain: DTGVSQNPRHKITKRGQNVTFRCDPISEHNRLYWYRQTLGQGPEFLTYFQNEAQLEKSRLLSDRFSAERPKGSFSTLEIQRTEQGDSAMYLCASSLDSFNQPQHFGDGTRLSIL.

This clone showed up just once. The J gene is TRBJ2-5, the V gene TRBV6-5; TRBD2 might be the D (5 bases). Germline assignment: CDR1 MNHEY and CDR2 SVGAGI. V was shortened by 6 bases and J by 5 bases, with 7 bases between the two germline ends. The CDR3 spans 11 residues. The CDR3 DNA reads TGTGCCAGCAGACGAGGGGAGACCCAGTACTTC. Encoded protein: CASRRGETQYF.

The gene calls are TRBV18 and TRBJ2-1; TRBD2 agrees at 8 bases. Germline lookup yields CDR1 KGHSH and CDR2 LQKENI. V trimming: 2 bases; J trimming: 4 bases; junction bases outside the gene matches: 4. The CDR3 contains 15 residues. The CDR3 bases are TGTGCCAGCTCACCAAGCGGGAGAGAGTACAATGAGCAGTTCTTC. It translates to CASSPSGREYNEQFF.

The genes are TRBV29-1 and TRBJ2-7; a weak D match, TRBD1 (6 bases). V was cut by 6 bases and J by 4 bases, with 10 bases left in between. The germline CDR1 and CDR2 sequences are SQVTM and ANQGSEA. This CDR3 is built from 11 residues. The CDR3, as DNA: TGCAGCGTCGGGACATTATACGAGCAGTACTTC. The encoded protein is CSVGTLYEQYF.

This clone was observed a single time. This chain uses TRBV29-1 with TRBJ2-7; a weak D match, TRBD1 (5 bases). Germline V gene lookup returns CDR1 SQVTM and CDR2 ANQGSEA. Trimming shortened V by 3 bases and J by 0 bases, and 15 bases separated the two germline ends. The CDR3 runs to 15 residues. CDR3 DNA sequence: TGCAGCGTTGAGACTCGGACAAACAACTCCTACGAGCAGTACTTC. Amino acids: CSVETRTNNSYEQYF.

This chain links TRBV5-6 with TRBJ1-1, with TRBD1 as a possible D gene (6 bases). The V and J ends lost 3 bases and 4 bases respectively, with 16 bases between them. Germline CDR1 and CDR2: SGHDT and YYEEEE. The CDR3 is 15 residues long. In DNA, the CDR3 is TGTGCCAGCAGCTCGCTACTACTCAGGGGCACTGAAGCTTTCTTT. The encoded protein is CASSSLLLRGTEAFF.

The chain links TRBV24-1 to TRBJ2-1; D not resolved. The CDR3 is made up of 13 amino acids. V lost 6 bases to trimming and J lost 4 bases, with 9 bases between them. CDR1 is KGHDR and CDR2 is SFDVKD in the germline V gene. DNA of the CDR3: TGTGCCACCAGTATGACTGGTTACAATGAGCAGTTCTTC. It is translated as CATSMTGYNEQFF.

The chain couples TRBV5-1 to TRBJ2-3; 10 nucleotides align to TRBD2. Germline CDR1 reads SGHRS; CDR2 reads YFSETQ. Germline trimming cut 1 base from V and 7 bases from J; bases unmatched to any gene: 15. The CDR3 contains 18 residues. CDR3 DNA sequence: TGCGCCAGCAGCTTGACCTACTACGGACAGACTAGCGGGCATACGCAGTATTTT. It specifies CASSLTYYGQTSGHTQYF.

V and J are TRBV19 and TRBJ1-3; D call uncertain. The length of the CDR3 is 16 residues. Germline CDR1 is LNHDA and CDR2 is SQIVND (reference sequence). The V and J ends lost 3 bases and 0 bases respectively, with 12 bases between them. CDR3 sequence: CASSIRGPSSGNTIYF. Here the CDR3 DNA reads TGTGCCAGTAGTATTAGAGGGCCGAGCTCTGGAAACACCATATATTTT.

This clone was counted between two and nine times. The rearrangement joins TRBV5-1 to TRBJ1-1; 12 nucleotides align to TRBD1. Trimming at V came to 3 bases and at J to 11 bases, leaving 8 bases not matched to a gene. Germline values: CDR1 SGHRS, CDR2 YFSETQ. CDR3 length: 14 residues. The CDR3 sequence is CASSSGTGGYGAFF. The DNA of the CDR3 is TGCGCCAGCAGCTCCGGGACAGGGGGCTATGGGGCTTTCTTT.

The CDR3 spells CATSDSRVPDTQYF. CDR3 coding DNA: TGTGCCACCAGTGATTCGCGGGTGCCAGATACGCAGTATTTT. The genes are TRBV24-1 and TRBJ2-3; tentative D call: TRBD2 (5 bases). The CDR3 totals 14 residues. Deletions cut 2 bases from V and 4 bases from J, with 9 bases between. The germline CDR1 and CDR2 sequences are KGHDR and SFDVKD.

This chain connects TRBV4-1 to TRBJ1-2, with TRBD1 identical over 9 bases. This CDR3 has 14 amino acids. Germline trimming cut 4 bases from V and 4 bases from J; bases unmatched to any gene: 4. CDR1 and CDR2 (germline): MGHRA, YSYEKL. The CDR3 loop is CASSLGQGTYGYTF. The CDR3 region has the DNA TGCGCCAGCAGCCTAGGACAGGGGACCTATGGCTACACCTTC.

The CDR3 is CASSSGGQETQYF. Here the CDR3 DNA reads TGTGCCAGCAGCTCGGGGGGCCAAGAGACCCAGTACTTC. This chain links TRBV3-1 (or the pseudogene TRBV3-2) with TRBJ2-5; TRBD2 aligns across 7 bases. The J segment lost 1 base and the V segment lost 5 bases, leaving 1 base of the junction unmatched. The germline V gene has CDR1 LGHDT and CDR2 YNNKEL (reference sequence). This CDR3 is built from 13 residues.

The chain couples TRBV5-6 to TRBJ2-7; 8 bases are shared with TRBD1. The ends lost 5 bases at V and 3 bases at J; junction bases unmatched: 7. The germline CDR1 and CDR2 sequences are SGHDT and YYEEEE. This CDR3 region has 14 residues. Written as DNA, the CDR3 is TGTGCCAGCAGTGGGACAGGCAGGATCTACGAGCAGTACTTC. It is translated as CASSGTGRIYEQYF.

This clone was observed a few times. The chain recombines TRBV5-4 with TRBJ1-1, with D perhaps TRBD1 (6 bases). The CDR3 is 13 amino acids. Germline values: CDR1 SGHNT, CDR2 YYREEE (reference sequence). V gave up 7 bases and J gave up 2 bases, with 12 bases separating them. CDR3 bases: TGTGCCAGCTCAGGGGCGCACAACACTGAAGCTTTCTTT. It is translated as CASSGAHNTEAFF.

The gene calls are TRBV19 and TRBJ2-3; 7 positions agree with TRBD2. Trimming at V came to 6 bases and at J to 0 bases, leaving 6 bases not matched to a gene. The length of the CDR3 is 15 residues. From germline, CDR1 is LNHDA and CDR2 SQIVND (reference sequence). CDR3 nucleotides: TGTGCCAGTAGCTCTAGCGGAACTAGCACAGATACGCAGTATTTT. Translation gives CASSSSGTSTDTQYF.

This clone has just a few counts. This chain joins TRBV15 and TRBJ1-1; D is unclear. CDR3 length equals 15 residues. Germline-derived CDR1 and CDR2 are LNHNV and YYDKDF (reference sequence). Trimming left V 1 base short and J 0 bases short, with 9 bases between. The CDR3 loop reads CATSRARGVNTEAFF. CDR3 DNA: TGTGCCACCAGCAGAGCTAGAGGAGTGAACACTGAAGCTTTCTTT.

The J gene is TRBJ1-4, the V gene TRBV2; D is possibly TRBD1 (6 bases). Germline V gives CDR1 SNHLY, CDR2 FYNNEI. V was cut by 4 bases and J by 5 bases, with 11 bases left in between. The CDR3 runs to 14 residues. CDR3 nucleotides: TGTGCCAGCAGTGTATGGGACACAAATGAAAAACTGTTTTTT. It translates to CASSVWDTNEKLFF. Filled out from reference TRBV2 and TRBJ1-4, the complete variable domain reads EPEVTQTPSHQVTQMGQEVILRCVPISNHLYFYWYRQILGQKVEFLVSFYNNEISEKSEIFDDQFSVERPDGSNFTLKIRSTKLEDSAMYFCASSVWDTNEKLFFGSGTQLSVL.

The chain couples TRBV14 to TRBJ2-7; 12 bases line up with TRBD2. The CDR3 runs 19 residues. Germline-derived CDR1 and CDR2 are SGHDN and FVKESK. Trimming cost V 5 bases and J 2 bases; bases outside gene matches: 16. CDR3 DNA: TGTGCCAGCAGCTTACGGACTAGCGGGACCCCTGGGCTGACCTACGAGCAGTACTTC. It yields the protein CASSLRTSGTPGLTYEQYF.

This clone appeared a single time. CDR3 DNA sequence: TGTGCCAGCAGTGAGATCGGGGGCTACGAGCAGTACTTC. Translation gives CASSEIGGYEQYF. The chain employs TRBV2 and TRBJ2-7, with a weak D call TRBD2 (6 bases). V was cut by 3 bases and J by 3 bases, with 9 bases left in between. CDR3 length equals 13 residues. Germline CDR1 and CDR2: SNHLY and FYNNEI.